In this sample, the clone carrying this T cell receptor beta chain turned up once. Antigen unknown. The sample originates from a study of T cell responses to AZD1222 COVID-19 vaccine. The method was immunoSEQ multiplex PCR; TCRdb's version includes in-frame clones alone and lacks a portion of them. The repertoire holds some 130,000 clones, with more than 85% as singletons. Whether given at about 4 or about 12 weeks, second doses were pooled. Findings and caveats of the study: Vaccine-related CD4 TCRs covered spike, predominating at 160-218 and 743-854. Clonal diversity was possibly underestimated, and the donors were mostly white British, with more females. In the spike-specific TCR repertoire, nearly half reportedly target unmutated variant regions.

V was shortened by 1 base and J by 0 bases, with 13 bases between the two germline ends. The CDR3 sequence is 17 residues long. In germline, CDR1 is SNHLY, CDR2 FYNNEI. The origin of this receptor is an adult who received the AZD1222 COVID-19 vaccine. Sequences were derived from peripheral blood, sampled 28 days after the second AZD1222 dose. This sequence joins TRBV2 and TRBJ1-5; D gene unclear. CDR3 bases: TGTGCCAGCAGTGAAGTGTCCGGGTCCCTTAGCAATCAGCCCCAGCATTTT. It translates to CASSEVSGSLSNQPQHF.